One T cell receptor beta chain is described in this entry. This sample is part of a study of blood T cell repertoires in COVID-19. Across the whole study: There were acute and convalescent COVID-19 samples, and they came from the United States, Italy and Spain.

Method: immunoSEQ multiplex PCR; TCRdb's copy keeps in-frame clones and lacks some. The table has approximately 300,000 clones, roughly 87% seen once. This CDR3 contains 16 residues. Germline CDR1 and CDR2: GTSNPN and SVGIG (reference sequence). V was trimmed by 0 bases and J by 7 bases, leaving 18 bases between them. Participants' reported clinical history set cohort assignment. Material for sequencing was PBMCs or T cells enriched from blood (not recorded which). The J gene is TRBJ2-2, the V gene TRBV30, with D possibly being TRBD2 (6 bases). The source of this sequence is a woman in her 30s who had recovered from COVID-19. Here the CDR3 reads CAWSVSRWGVVGELFF. The DNA of the CDR3 is TGTGCCTGGAGTGTATCTCGGTGGGGGGTCGTCGGGGAGCTGTTTTTT.